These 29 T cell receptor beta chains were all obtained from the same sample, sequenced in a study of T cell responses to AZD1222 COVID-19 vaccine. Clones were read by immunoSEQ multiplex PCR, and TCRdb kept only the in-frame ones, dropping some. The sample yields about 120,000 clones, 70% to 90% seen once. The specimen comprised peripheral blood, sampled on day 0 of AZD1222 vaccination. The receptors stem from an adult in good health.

The CDR3, as DNA: TGTGCCAGCAGTGCTGACAGGGGCTGGGTAGATACGCAGTATTTT. It yields the protein CASSADRGWVDTQYF. The chain employs TRBV27 and TRBJ2-3; 8 nucleotides align to TRBD1. Germline V gene data show CDR1 as MNHEY and CDR2 as SMNVEV (reference sequence). The CDR3 length is 15 residues. J lost 5 bases, V lost 5 bases, and 9 bases had no gene match.

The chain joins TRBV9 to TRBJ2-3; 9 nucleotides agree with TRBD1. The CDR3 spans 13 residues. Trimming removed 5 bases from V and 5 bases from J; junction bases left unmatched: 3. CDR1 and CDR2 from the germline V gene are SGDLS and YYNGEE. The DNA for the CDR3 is TGTGCCAGCAGGGGACAGGGCAAAGATACGCAGTATTTT. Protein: CASRGQGKDTQYF. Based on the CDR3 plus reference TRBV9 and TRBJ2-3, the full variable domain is DSGVTQTPKHLITATGQRVTLRCSPRSGDLSVYWYQQSLDQGLQFLIQYYNGEERAKGNILERFSAQQFPDLHSELNLSSLELGDSALYFCASRGQGKDTQYFGPGTRLTVL.

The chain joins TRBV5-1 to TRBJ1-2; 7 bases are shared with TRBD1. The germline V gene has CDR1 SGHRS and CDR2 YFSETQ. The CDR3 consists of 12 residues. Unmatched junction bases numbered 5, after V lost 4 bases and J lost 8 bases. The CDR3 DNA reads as TGCGCCAGCAGCGAAGACAGGGTCGGCTACACCTTC. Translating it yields CASSEDRVGYTF.

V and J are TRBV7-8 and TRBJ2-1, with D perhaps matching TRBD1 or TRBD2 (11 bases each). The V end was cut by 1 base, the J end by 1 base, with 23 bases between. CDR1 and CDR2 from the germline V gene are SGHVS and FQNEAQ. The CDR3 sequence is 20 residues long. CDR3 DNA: TGTGCCAGCAGCTTAGAGGGACAGGGGGTAGCGGGAGGGTCCTACAATGAGCAGTTCTTC. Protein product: CASSLEGQGVAGGSYNEQFF.

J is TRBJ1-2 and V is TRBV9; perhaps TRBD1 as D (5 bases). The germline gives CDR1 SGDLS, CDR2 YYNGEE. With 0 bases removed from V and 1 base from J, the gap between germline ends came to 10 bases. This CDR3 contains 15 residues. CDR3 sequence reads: CASSVGAGSNYGYTF. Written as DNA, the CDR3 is TGTGCCAGCAGCGTAGGCGCAGGGAGTAACTATGGCTACACCTTC.

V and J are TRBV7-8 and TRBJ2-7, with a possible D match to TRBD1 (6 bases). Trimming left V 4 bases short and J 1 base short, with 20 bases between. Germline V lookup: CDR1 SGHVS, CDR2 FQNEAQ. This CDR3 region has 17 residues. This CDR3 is CASSSMNPPDRSYEQYF. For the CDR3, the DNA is TGTGCCAGCAGCTCGATGAACCCCCCGGACAGATCCTACGAGCAGTACTTC.

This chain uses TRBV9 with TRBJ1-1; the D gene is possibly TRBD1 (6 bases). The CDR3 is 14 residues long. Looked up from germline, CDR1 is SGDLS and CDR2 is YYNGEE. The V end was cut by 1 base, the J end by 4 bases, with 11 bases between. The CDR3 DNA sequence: TGTGCCAGCAGCGTATTGACAGGATCCACTGAAGCTTTCTTT. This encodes CASSVLTGSTEAFF.

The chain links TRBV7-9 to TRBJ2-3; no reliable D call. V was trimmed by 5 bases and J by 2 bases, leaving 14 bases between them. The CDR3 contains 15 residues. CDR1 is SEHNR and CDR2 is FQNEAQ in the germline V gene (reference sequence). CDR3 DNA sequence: TGTGCCAGCAGCCCCCGGACGAGTACCACAGATACGCAGTATTTT. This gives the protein CASSPRTSTTDTQYF.

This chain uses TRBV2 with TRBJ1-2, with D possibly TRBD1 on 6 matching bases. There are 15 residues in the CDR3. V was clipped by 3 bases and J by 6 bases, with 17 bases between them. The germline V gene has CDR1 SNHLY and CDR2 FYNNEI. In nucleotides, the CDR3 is TGTGCCAGCAGTGAGGGTAACAGGGAGTTGGATGGCTACACCTTC. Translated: CASSEGNRELDGYTF.

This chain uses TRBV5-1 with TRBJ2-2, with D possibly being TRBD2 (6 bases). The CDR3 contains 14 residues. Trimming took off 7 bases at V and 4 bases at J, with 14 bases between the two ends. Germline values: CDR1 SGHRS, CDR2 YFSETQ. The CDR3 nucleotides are TGCGCCAGCTTAGGAGGGTTGGGCACCGGGGAGCTGTTTTTT. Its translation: CASLGGLGTGELFF.

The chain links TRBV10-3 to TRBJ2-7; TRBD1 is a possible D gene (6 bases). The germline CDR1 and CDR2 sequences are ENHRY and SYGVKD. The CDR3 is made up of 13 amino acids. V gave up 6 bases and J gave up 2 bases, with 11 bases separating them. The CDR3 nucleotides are TGTGCCATCAGCCCGGGACAAGCCTACGAGCAGTACTTC. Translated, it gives CAISPGQAYEQYF.

The CDR3 loop reads CASSPRWQTDTQYF. The CDR3 DNA reads TGTGCCAGCAGCCCGAGATGGCAGACGGATACGCAGTATTTT. The gene calls are TRBV3-1 (or the pseudogene TRBV3-2) and TRBJ2-3; D gene unclear. The CDR3 consists of 14 residues. Trimming left V 4 bases short and J 6 bases short, with 14 bases between. Germline V lookup: CDR1 LGHDT, CDR2 YNNKEL (reference sequence).

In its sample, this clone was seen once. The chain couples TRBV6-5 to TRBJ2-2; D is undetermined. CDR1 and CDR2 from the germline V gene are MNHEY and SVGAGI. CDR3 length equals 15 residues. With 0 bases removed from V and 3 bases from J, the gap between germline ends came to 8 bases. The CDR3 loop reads CASSYSNRYTGELFF. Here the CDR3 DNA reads TGTGCCAGCAGTTACTCGAACAGATACACCGGGGAGCTGTTTTTT.

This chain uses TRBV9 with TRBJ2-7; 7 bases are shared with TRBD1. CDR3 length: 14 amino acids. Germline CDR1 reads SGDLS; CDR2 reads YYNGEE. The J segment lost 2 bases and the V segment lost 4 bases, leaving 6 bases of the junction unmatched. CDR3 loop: CASSSGTVPYEQYF. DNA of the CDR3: TGTGCCAGCAGCAGTGGGACAGTCCCCTACGAGCAGTACTTC.

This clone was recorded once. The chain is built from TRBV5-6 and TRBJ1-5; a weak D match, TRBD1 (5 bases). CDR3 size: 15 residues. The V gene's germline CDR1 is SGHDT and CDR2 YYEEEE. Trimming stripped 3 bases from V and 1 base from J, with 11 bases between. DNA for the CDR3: TGTGCCAGCAGCTCTGGGACGGAAAGCAATCAGCCCCAGCATTTT. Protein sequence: CASSSGTESNQPQHF.

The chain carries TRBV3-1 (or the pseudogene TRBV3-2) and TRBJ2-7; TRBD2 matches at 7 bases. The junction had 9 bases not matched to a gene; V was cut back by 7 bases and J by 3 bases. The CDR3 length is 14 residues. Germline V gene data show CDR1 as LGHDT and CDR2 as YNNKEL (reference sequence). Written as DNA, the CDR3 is TGTGCCAGCACCCCCGGCCGGGAGGTCTACGAGCAGTACTTC. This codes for CASTPGREVYEQYF.

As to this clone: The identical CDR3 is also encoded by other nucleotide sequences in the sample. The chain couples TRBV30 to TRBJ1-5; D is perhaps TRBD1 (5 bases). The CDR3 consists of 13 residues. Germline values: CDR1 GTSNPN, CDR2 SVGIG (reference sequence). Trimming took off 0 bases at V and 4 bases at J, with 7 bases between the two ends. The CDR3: CAWSVGGNQPQHF. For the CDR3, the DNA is TGTGCCTGGAGTGTTGGGGGTAATCAGCCCCAGCATTTT.

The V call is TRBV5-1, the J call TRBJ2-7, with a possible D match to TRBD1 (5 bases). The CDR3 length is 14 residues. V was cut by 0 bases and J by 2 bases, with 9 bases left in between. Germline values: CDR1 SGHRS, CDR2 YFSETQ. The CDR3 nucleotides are TGCGCCAGCAGCTTGGGGGGCCCCCCCTACGAGCAGTACTTC. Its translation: CASSLGGPPYEQYF. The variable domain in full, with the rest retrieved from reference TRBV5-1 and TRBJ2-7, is KAGVTQTPRYLIKTRGQQVTLSCSPISGHRSVSWYQQTPGQGLQFLFEYFSETQRNKGNFPGRFSGRQFSNSRSEMNVSTLELGDSALYLCASSLGGPPYEQYFGPGTRLTVT.

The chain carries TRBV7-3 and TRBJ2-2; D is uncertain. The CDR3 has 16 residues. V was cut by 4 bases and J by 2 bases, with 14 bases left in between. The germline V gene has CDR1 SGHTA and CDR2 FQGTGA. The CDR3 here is CASSSRGRSNTGELFF. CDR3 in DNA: TGTGCCAGCAGCTCCAGAGGCAGGTCTAACACCGGGGAGCTGTTTTTT.

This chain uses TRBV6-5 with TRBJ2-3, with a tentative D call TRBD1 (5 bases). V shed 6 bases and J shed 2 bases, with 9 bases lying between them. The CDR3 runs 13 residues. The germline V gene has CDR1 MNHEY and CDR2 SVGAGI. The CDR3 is CASSRQITDTQYF. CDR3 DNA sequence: TGTGCCAGCAGCCGACAGATCACAGATACGCAGTATTTT.

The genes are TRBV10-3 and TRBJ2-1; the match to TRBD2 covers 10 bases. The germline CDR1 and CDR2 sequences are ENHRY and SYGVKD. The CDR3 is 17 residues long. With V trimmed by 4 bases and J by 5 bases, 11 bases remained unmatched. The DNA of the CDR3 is TGTGCCATCAGTGGGGCGTTGGGGACTAGCGCTAACAATGAGCAGTTCTTC. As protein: CAISGALGTSANNEQFF.

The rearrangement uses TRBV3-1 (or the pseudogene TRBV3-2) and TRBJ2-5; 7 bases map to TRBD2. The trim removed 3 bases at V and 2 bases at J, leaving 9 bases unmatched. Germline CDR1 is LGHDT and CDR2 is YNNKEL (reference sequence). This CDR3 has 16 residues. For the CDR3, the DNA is TGTGCCAGCAGCCAGGCCCTAGCGGTAATACAAGAGACCCAGTACTTC. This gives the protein CASSQALAVIQETQYF.

The CDR3 is CASSHGGAGEKLFF. DNA of the CDR3: TGCGCCAGCAGCCACGGTGGGGCGGGTGAAAAACTGTTTTTT. The chain is built from TRBV4-1 and TRBJ1-4, with D possibly being TRBD1 (5 bases). The CDR3 has 14 amino acids. Germline lookup yields CDR1 MGHRA and CDR2 YSYEKL. Trimming shortened V by 3 bases and J by 7 bases, and 12 bases separated the two germline ends.

CDR3 nucleotides: TGTGCCAGCAGCTTGCGCAGGGGGCGCTACTATGGCTACACCTTC. As protein: CASSLRRGRYYGYTF. V usage is TRBV5-6 and J usage is TRBJ1-2; 8 bases fit TRBD1. V shed 1 base, J shed 3 bases, and the junction held 5 bases outside the gene matches. This CDR3 comprises 15 residues. CDR1 SGHDT and CDR2 YYEEEE come from the germline V gene.

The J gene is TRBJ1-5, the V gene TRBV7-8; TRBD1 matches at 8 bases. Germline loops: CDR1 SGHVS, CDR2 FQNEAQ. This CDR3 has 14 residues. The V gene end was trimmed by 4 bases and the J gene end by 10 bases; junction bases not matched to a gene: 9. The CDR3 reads CASSSQGAWEPQHF. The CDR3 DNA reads TGTGCCAGCAGCTCCCAGGGGGCTTGGGAACCCCAGCATTTT.

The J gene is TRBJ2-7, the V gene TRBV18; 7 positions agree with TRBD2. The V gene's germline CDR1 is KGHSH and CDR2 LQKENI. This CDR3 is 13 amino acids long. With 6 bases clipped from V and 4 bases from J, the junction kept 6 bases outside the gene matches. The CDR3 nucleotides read TGTGCCAGCTCCCGGACTAGTACTTACGAGCAGTACTTC. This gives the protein CASSRTSTYEQYF.

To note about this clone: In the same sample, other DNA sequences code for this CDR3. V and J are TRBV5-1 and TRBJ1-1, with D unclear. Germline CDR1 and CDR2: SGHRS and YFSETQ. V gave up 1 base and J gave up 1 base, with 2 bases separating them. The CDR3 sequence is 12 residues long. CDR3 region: CASSLQNTEAFF. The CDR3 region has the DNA TGCGCCAGCAGCTTGCAGAACACTGAAGCTTTCTTT.

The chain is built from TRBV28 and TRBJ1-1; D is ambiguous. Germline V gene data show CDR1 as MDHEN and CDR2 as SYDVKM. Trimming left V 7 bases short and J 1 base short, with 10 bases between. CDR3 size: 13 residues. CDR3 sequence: CASIMDPNTEAFF. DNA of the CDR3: TGTGCCAGCATAATGGACCCGAACACTGAAGCTTTCTTT.

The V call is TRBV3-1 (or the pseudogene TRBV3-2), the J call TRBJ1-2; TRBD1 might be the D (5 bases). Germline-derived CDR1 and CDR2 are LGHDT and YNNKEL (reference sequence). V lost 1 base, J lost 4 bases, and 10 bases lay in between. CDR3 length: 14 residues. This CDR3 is CASSQGQRPYGYTF. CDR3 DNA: TGTGCCAGCAGCCAAGGACAGCGCCCCTATGGCTACACCTTC.